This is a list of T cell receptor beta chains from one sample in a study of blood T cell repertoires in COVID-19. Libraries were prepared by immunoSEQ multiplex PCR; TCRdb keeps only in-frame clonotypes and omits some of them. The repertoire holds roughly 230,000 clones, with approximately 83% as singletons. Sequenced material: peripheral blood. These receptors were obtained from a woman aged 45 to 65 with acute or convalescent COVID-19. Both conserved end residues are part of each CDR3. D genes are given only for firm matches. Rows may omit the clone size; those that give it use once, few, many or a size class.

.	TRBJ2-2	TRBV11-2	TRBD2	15	CASSNVAGSSGELFF	TGTGCCAGTTCCAACGTAGCGGGGTCTTCCGGGGAGCTGTTTTTT
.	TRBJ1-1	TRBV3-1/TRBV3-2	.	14	CASSQGQANTEAFF	TGTGCCAGCAGCCAAGGACAGGCGAACACTGAAGCTTTCTTT
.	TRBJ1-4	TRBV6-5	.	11	CASGVGEKLFF	TGTGCCTCCGGAGTTGGTGAAAAACTGTTTTTT
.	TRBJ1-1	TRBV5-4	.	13	CASSPKGRTEAFF	TGTGCCAGCAGTCCAAAGGGGCGAACTGAAGCTTTCTTT
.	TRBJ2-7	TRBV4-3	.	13	CASSQVRASEQYF	TGCGCCAGCAGCCAAGTACGAGCTTCCGAGCAGTACTTC
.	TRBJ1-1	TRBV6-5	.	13	CASTVTGDTEAFF	TGTGCCAGCACTGTTACCGGGGACACTGAAGCTTTCTTT
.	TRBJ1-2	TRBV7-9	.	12	CASSSPVPGYTF	TGTGCCAGCAGCTCCCCGGTTCCTGGCTACACCTTC
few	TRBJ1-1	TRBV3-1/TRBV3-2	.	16	CASNLAQGEVAGEAFF	TGTGCCAGCAACCTAGCGCAGGGTGAGGTTGCGGGTGAAGCTTTCTTT
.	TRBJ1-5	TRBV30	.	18	CAWSVFTISRGSNQPQHF	TGTGCCTGGAGTGTATTCACTATCTCCAGGGGAAGCAATCAGCCCCAGCATTTT
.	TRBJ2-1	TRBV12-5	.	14	CASGLGVSYNEQFF	TGTGCTAGTGGTTTGGGAGTCTCCTACAATGAGCAGTTCTTC
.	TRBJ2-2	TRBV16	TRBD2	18	CASSPQLSGVGDSGELFF	TGTGCCAGCAGCCCTCAACTGAGCGGGGTCGGGGATTCCGGGGAGCTGTTTTTT
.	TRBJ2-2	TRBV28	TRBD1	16	CASSLYRQGATGELFF	TGTGCCAGCAGTTTATACCGACAGGGAGCCACCGGGGAGCTGTTTTTT
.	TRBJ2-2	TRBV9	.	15	CASSPLAKIGGELFF	TGTGCCAGCAGCCCTCTCGCGAAGATCGGCGGGGAGCTGTTTTTT
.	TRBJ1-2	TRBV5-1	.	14	CASSLDSRNYGYTF	TGCGCCAGCAGCTTGGATTCCAGAAACTATGGCTACACCTTC
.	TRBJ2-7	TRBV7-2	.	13	CASTQSPSYEQYF	TGTGCCAGCACCCAAAGCCCATCCTACGAGCAGTACTTC
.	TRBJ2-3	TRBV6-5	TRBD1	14	CASRPGQATDTQYF	TGTGCCAGCAGACCAGGACAGGCCACAGATACGCAGTATTTT
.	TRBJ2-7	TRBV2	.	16	CASSEGHIIAYYEQYF	TGTGCCAGCAGTGAGGGACACATTATTGCCTACTACGAGCAGTACTTC
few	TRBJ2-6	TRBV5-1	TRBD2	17	CASSLPSGRSGANVLTF	TGCGCCAGCAGCTTGCCTAGCGGGAGGTCTGGGGCCAACGTCCTGACTTTC
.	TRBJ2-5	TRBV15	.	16	CATSSPFREFQETQYF	TGTGCCACCAGCAGCCCCTTTCGAGAATTCCAAGAGACCCAGTACTTC
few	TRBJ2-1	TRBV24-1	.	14	CATSQARAQDEQFF	TGTGCCACCTCCCAGGCGAGGGCCCAGGATGAGCAGTTCTTC
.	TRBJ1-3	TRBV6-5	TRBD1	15	CASSFDPDRGNTIYF	TGTGCCAGCAGTTTCGACCCGGACAGGGGAAACACCATATATTTT
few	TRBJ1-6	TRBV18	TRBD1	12	CASGQGNSPLHF	TGTGCCAGCGGACAGGGGAATTCACCCCTCCACTTT